This TCR beta chain was sequenced for a study of technical replicates of blood from a handful of donors. The repertoire was sequenced with immunoSEQ multiplex PCR; TCRdb's copy has only in-frame clones and lacks some. The table lists approximately 87,000 clones, approximately 95% of them singletons. With 1 base removed from V and 7 bases from J, the gap between germline ends came to 8 bases. This CDR3 region has 13 residues. Germline V CDR1 and CDR2: MGHRA, YSYEKL. The sequence was collected from a human donor in good health. Sequences were obtained from T cells isolated from PBMCs. The chain uses TRBV4-1 and TRBJ2-1, with D perhaps matching TRBD1 (6 bases). The CDR3 sequence: CASSQGGQNEQFF. The CDR3 DNA follows: TGCGCCAGCAGCCAAGGGGGACAAAATGAGCAGTTCTTC.